This T cell receptor (beta chain) was captured by sequencing in a study of human T cells and chemical hapten exposure. Study outcomes and limitations: Following DPC sensitization, TCRs present above 1 in 1000 frequency showed no change.

About this clonotype: The antigen is unknown.

Time point noted: patch test 1, 2 weeks after DPC sensitization. Treatment given: therapeutic diphenylcyclopropenone sensitization with weekly scalp DPC. The CDR3 length is 13 residues. V shed 0 bases and J shed 4 bases, with 4 bases lying between them. Germline loops: CDR1 SGHDN, CDR2 FVKESK. TCRdb re-called the RACE reads through MiXCR, storing one row per CDR3 protein. The data contain tens of thousands of distinct CDR3 sequences, roughly 10% of them singletons. This sequence originates from a woman between 45 and 60 years old with alopecia areata. Some clones in this sample may be carry-over from other donors' samples. Here the sequenced sample was whole blood, taken in connection with sensitization to the hapten diphenylcyclopropenone (DPC). The V call is TRBV14, the J call TRBJ2-1; D unresolved. CDR3 sequence reads: CASSQDLYNEQFF. As DNA, the CDR3 is TGTGCCAGCAGCCAAGATCTGTACAATGAGCAGTTCTTC.